This is a list of T cell receptor beta chains from one sample in a study of shared clonotypes between healthy human individuals. Generated by immunoSEQ multiplex PCR, the TCRdb table keeps only in-frame clones and is missing some. The sample contains approximately 640,000 clones, 55% to 75% of which appear only once. Specimen: memory CD4+ T cells sorted from blood. These receptors all stem from a woman in her twenties or thirties in good health. The CDR3 runs from the conserved cysteine through the conserved F or W. D genes are given only for firm matches. Clone size is not always given. Where it is, it says once, few, many or a class for expanded clones.

TRBJ1-6 | many | TRBV6-5 | TRBD1 | CASSLDRVNSPLHF | TGTGCCAGCAGTCTCGACAGGGTCAATTCACCCCTCCACTTT
TRBJ2-3 | NA | TRBV19 | NA | CASSIGTASSTDTQYF | TGTGCCAGTAGTATAGGGACCGCTTCTAGCACAGATACGCAGTATTTT
TRBJ1-5 | NA | TRBV2 | NA | CASARDNQPQHF | TGTGCCAGCGCCAGAGATAATCAGCCCCAGCATTTT
TRBJ2-1 | NA | TRBV30 | TRBD2 | CAWSEGLAGTYNEQFF | TGTGCCTGGAGTGAGGGACTAGCGGGAACATACAATGAGCAGTTCTTC
TRBJ2-2 | NA | TRBV6-5 | NA | CASSQRSFQTGELFF | TGTGCCAGCAGTCAGCGGTCATTTCAGACCGGGGAGCTGTTTTTT
TRBJ2-7 | once | TRBV2 | TRBD1 | CASSALGTAGYEQYF | TGTGCCAGCAGTGCCCTCGGGACAGCTGGCTACGAGCAGTACTTC
TRBJ1-1 | NA | TRBV5-4 | NA | CASSLIRGEWNTEAFF | TGTGCCAGCAGCTTGATCAGGGGCGAGTGGAACACTGAAGCTTTCTTT
TRBJ2-7 | medium-sized | TRBV29-1 | NA | CSGGGGRNYEQYF | TGCAGCGGTGGTGGGGGGCGGAACTACGAGCAGTACTTC
TRBJ2-7 | NA | TRBV7-6 | NA | CASSRQSTYEQYF | TGTGCCAGCAGCCGACAGTCAACCTACGAGCAGTACTTC
TRBJ2-7 | NA | TRBV19 | TRBD2 | CASGVTGGPWEQYF | TGTGCCAGTGGAGTCACGGGAGGGCCCTGGGAGCAGTACTTC
TRBJ2-7 | NA | TRBV19 | NA | CASSIKAPDGGNFEQYF | TGTGCCAGTAGTATAAAAGCCCCGGATGGGGGTAACTTCGAGCAGTACTTC
TRBJ2-6 | NA | TRBV19 | TRBD1 | CASTPGQGLGANVLTF | TGTGCCAGTACCCCGGGACAGGGGCTAGGGGCCAACGTCCTGACTTTC
TRBJ2-7 | NA | TRBV29-1 | NA | CSGAGQSGSYEQYF | TGCAGCGGCGCGGGGCAAAGTGGCTCCTACGAGCAGTACTTC
TRBJ2-3 | NA | TRBV18 | TRBD1 | CASSPGQGARGDTQYF | TGTGCCAGCTCCCCAGGACAGGGGGCGCGTGGAGATACGCAGTATTTT
TRBJ2-7 | NA | TRBV18 | NA | CASSPQSAPSEQYF | TGTGCCAGCTCACCTCAATCCGCACCCTCCGAGCAGTACTTC
TRBJ2-7 | NA | TRBV30 | TRBD1 | CAWRGGTGVEQYF | TGTGCCTGGAGGGGGGGGACAGGGGTCGAGCAGTACTTC
TRBJ1-4 | few | TRBV6-5 | NA | CASSYSFADTNEKLFF | TGTGCCAGCAGTTACTCGTTCGCGGACACTAATGAAAAACTGTTTTTT
TRBJ2-1 | many | TRBV4-1 | NA | CASSPLLRAGEQFF | TGCGCCAGCAGCCCCCTCTTGAGAGCGGGCGAGCAGTTCTTC
TRBJ2-7 | NA | TRBV5-5 | NA | CASSFFSRGDYEQYF | TGTGCCAGCAGCTTTTTTTCCAGGGGGGACTACGAGCAGTACTTC
TRBJ2-1 | NA | TRBV19 | NA | CASSNEGVVNEQFF | TGTGCCAGTAGTAATGAGGGAGTGGTGAATGAGCAGTTCTTC
TRBJ2-5 | few | TRBV2 | TRBD2 | CASSGLALGTQYF | TGTGCCAGCAGCGGACTAGCGCTGGGGACCCAGTACTTC
TRBJ2-3 | NA | TRBV28 | NA | CASSSPGTSTDTQYF | TGTGCCAGCAGTTCTCCCGGGACAAGCACAGATACGCAGTATTTT
TRBJ2-5 | many | TRBV7-7 | NA | CASSLGTGGSETQYF | TGTGCCAGCAGCTTAGGGACGGGTGGCTCGGAGACCCAGTACTTC
TRBJ2-5 | NA | TRBV19 | NA | CASSIKGHETQYF | TGTGCCAGTAGTATAAAGGGGCACGAGACCCAGTACTTC
TRBJ1-5 | NA | TRBV5-1 | NA | CASSLSVDQPQHF | TGCGCCAGCAGCTTATCCGTTGATCAGCCCCAGCATTTT
TRBJ1-3 | NA | TRBV6-1 | NA | CASSDSTDGNTIYF | TGTGCCAGCAGTGATTCGACCGATGGAAACACCATATATTTT
TRBJ1-3 | NA | TRBV7-6 | NA | CASSLGGAGNTIYF | TGTGCCAGCAGCTTAGGTGGGGCTGGAAACACCATATATTTT
TRBJ1-4 | NA | TRBV19 | NA | CASSSATDWVGMWKLFF | TGTGCCAGTAGCTCTGCTACAGACTGGGTTGGGATGTGGAAACTGTTTTTT
TRBJ1-1 | NA | TRBV18 | NA | CASSPPGRQNTEAFF | TGTGCCAGCTCACCTCCGGGACGGCAGAACACTGAAGCTTTCTTT
TRBJ1-1 | NA | TRBV28 | NA | CATRTAGRTEAFF | TGTGCCACCAGGACGGCAGGGCGGACTGAAGCTTTCTTT
TRBJ2-7 | few | TRBV18 | NA | CASSQSLLEQYF | TGTGCCAGCTCACAATCGTTACTAGAGCAGTACTTC
TRBJ2-7 | NA | TRBV7-8 | NA | CASSPPELARREQYF | TGTGCCAGCAGCCCGCCGGAGCTGGCGCGCCGCGAGCAGTACTTC
TRBJ2-3 | NA | TRBV5-1 | NA | CASSQGTATDTQYF | TGCGCCAGCAGCCAAGGGACGGCCACAGATACGCAGTATTTT
TRBJ2-1 | NA | TRBV6-4 | NA | CASSFNPGRQSRGYNEQFF | TGTGCCAGCAGCTTCAACCCGGGACGCCAATCACGGGGATACAATGAGCAGTTCTTC
TRBJ1-1 | NA | TRBV4-1 | NA | CASSQDRAPINTEAFF | TGCGCCAGCAGCCAAGATCGGGCACCCATTAACACTGAAGCTTTCTTT
TRBJ2-7 | NA | TRBV27 | NA | CASSLYGGLQYF | TGTGCCAGCAGTTTATATGGAGGTCTGCAGTACTTC
TRBJ2-7 | medium-sized | TRBV7-2 | NA | CASSWAGSSYEQYF | TGTGCCAGCAGCTGGGCGGGCAGCTCCTACGAGCAGTACTTC
TRBJ1-5 | NA | TRBV10-3 | NA | CASKTGSNQPQHF | TGTGCCAGCAAAACAGGTAGCAATCAGCCCCAGCATTTT
TRBJ2-2 | NA | TRBV27 | TRBD2 | CASGILAAGELFF | TGTGCCAGTGGCATACTAGCGGCCGGGGAGCTGTTTTTT
TRBJ1-2 | NA | TRBV29-1 | NA | CSVGLTGYDYGYTF | TGCAGCGTTGGGTTAACAGGGTACGACTATGGCTACACCTTC
TRBJ1-2 | NA | TRBV5-2 | NA | CASKFVREYETYGYTF | TGTGCCAGCAAATTCGTTAGAGAGTACGAAACCTATGGCTACACCTTC
TRBJ1-4 | NA | TRBV7-2 | NA | CASTIPGRTNEKLFF | TGTGCCAGCACTATCCCGGGCAGAACTAATGAAAAACTGTTTTTT
TRBJ2-1 | NA | TRBV27 | NA | CASSRMDGYNEQFF | TGTGCCAGCAGCCGAATGGACGGGTACAATGAGCAGTTCTTC
TRBJ1-4 | NA | TRBV6-6 | TRBD1 | CASSVTGGKSNEKLFF | TGTGCCAGCAGTGTGACAGGGGGCAAGTCTAATGAAAAACTGTTTTTT
TRBJ2-5 | NA | TRBV18 | NA | CASSPGGDRIQETQYF | TGTGCCAGCTCACCGGGAGGAGACAGGATCCAAGAGACCCAGTACTTC
TRBJ2-6 | NA | TRBV11-3 | TRBD1 | CASSPGQGTSGANVLTF | TGTGCCAGCAGCCCAGGACAGGGGACCTCTGGGGCCAACGTCCTGACTTTC
TRBJ2-4 | NA | TRBV2 | TRBD1 | CASTDRGTQPKNIQYF | TGTGCCAGCACGGACAGGGGGACACAACCCAAAAACATTCAGTACTTC
TRBJ1-5 | few | TRBV30 | TRBD1 | CAWSVQGGYSNQPQHF | TGTGCCTGGAGTGTACAGGGGGGATATAGCAATCAGCCCCAGCATTTT